Shown below are 5 T cell receptor beta chains from a single sample sequenced in a study of CD8 T cells in Susac syndrome. RNA was extracted with the RNeasy kit, and a quantity of about 0.45 to 1 ug was reverse transcribed using random hexamers. TCRdb reprocessed the immunoSEQ multiplex PCR reads with MiXCR, giving one entry per CDR3 protein. The table records 170,000 or so distinct CDR3 sequences, about 93% of them present only once. Sample: CD4+ T cells from PBMCs. The receptors here all came from a human donor with multiple sclerosis.

This clonotype has just one count. V usage is TRBV9 and J usage is TRBJ1-4, with D uncertain. Trimming took off 3 bases at V and 2 bases at J, with 11 bases between the two ends. The CDR3 covers 15 residues. From germline, CDR1 is SGDLS and CDR2 YYNGEE. The CDR3 region is CASSAGGVTNEKLFF. For the CDR3, the DNA is TGTGCCAGCAGCGCGGGCGGGGTCACTAATGAAAAACTGTTTTTT.

In this sample, this clonotype turned up once. The genes are TRBV28 and TRBJ1-2; 7 bases agree with TRBD1. Losses at the gene ends were 3 bases for V and 5 bases for J; bases not matched to a gene: 3. This CDR3 has 13 residues. CDR1 MDHEN and CDR2 SYDVKM come from the germline V gene. The CDR3 DNA reads TGTGCCAGCAGTTTGGGACAGCCTTATGGCTACACCTTC. Protein sequence: CASSLGQPYGYTF.

This clonotype has a single count. The genes are TRBV7-8 and TRBJ2-5; 11 positions match TRBD2. The V gene end was trimmed by 5 bases and the J gene end by 5 bases; junction bases not matched to a gene: 16. The CDR3 covers 18 residues. From germline, CDR1 is SGHVS and CDR2 FQNEAQ. DNA for the CDR3: TGTGCCAGCAGCACCCGCTTTTTAGCGGGGGGGCGGGGGGAGACCCAGTACTTC. It specifies CASSTRFLAGGRGETQYF.

The chain combines TRBV6-5 with TRBJ1-2; TRBD1 aligns across 7 bases. After removal of 5 bases from V and 8 bases from J, the junction contained 14 bases not matched to a gene. From germline, CDR1 is MNHEY and CDR2 SVGAGI. The CDR3 consists of 15 residues. Written as DNA, the CDR3 is TGTGCCAGCAGTCTCGACAGGGTGCGTGGGTCCGGCTACACCTTC. This translates into CASSLDRVRGSGYTF.

J is TRBJ1-2 and V is TRBV4-3; D gene uncertain. Trimming took 5 bases from V and 8 from J, leaving 9 bases between them. Germline V gene data show CDR1 as LGHNA and CDR2 as YSLEER. CDR3 size: 11 residues. The CDR3 is CASSGKDGYTF. CDR3 nucleotide sequence: TGCGCCAGCAGCGGAAAGGACGGCTACACCTTC.